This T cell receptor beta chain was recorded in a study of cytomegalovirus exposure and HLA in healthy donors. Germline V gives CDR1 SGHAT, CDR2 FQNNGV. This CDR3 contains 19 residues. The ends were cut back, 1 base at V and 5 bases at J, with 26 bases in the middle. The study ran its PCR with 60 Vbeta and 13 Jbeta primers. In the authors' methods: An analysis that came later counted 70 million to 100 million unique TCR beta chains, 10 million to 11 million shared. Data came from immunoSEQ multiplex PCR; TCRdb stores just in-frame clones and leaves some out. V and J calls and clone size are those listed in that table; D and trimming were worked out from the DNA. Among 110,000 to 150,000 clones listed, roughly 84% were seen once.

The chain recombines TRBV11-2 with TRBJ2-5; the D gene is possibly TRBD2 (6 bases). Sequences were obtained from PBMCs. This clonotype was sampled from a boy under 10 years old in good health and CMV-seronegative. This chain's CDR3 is CASSLGVGSYTPGGETQYF. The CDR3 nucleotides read TGTGCCAGCAGCTTAGGAGTCGGGTCGTACACCCCCGGAGGGGAGACCCAGTACTTC.